This entry lists 27 T cell receptor beta chains sequenced from one sample in a study of T cell responses to AZD1222 COVID-19 vaccine. Profiled with immunoSEQ multiplex PCR; TCRdb holds only in-frame clones, not every one. The sample has about 180,000 clones, approximately 86% seen once. The material was peripheral blood, obtained on day 0 of AZD1222 vaccination. The receptors come from an adult in good health.

CDR3 coding DNA: TGCGCCAGCAGCTTTGGTACATACAGGGGGACCAGCTCTGGGGCCAACGTCCTGACTTTC. Its translation is CASSFGTYRGTSSGANVLTF. J is TRBJ2-6 and V is TRBV5-1; 8 bases match TRBD1. CDR3 size: 20 residues. Germline CDR1 and CDR2: SGHRS and YFSETQ. The trim removed 2 bases at V and 0 bases at J, leaving 13 bases unmatched.

CDR3 residues: CASSAVPSTDTQYF. The CDR3 region has the DNA TGTGCCAGCAGTGCCGTTCCTAGCACAGATACGCAGTATTTT. This chain uses TRBV27 with TRBJ2-3, with no clear D. The CDR3 consists of 14 residues. Germline V CDR1 and CDR2: MNHEY, SMNVEV (reference sequence). Trimming removed 5 bases at V and 0 bases at J, with 9 bases between.

This sequence joins TRBV4-1 and TRBJ2-2; the D gene is possibly TRBD2 (7 bases). Germline V gene lookup returns CDR1 MGHRA and CDR2 YSYEKL. Trimming took off 0 bases at V and 1 base at J, with 12 bases between the two ends. The CDR3 contains 17 residues. The CDR3 DNA follows: TGCGCCAGCAGCCAAGAGGCGGGGGCCCTGAACACCGGGGAGCTGTTTTTT. Amino acid sequence: CASSQEAGALNTGELFF.

The chain has TRBV6-5 and TRBJ1-4; the D gene is possibly TRBD1 (5 bases). V lost 6 bases, J lost 4 bases, and 12 bases lay in between. Germline V lookup: CDR1 MNHEY, CDR2 SVGAGI. This CDR3 region has 14 residues. The CDR3 DNA sequence: TGTGCCAGCAGATCAGACAGAAGTAATGAAAAACTGTTTTTT. This translates into CASRSDRSNEKLFF.

The V gene is TRBV25-1, the J gene TRBJ2-7; D perhaps matches TRBD1 (5 bases). Per germline, CDR1 MGHDK and CDR2 SYGVNS. V was cut by 2 bases and J by 2 bases, with 10 bases left in between. The CDR3 length is 14 residues. The CDR3 loop reads CASSELNRPYEQYF. The DNA for the CDR3 is TGTGCCAGCAGTGAACTGAACAGGCCCTACGAGCAGTACTTC.

V usage is TRBV6-2 or TRBV6-3 and J usage is TRBJ2-3, with 16 bases lining up with TRBD2. Germline trimming cut 5 bases from V and 3 bases from J; bases unmatched to any gene: 2. In germline, CDR1 is MNHEY, CDR2 SVGEGT. The CDR3 is made up of 16 amino acids. The CDR3 reads CASSGTSGGATDTQYF. The CDR3 DNA reads TGTGCCAGCAGTGGGACTAGCGGGGGGGCTACAGATACGCAGTATTTT.

This clone has only one observation. The chain uses TRBV7-9 and TRBJ1-5; D might be TRBD1 (5 bases). The V and J ends lost 5 bases and 7 bases respectively, with 18 bases between them. Germline lookup yields CDR1 SEHNR and CDR2 FQNEAQ (reference sequence). CDR3 length: 15 amino acids. In DNA, the CDR3 is TGTGCCAGCAGCACTCCCGGGGGAGACGGGCAGCCCCAGCATTTT. Translating gives CASSTPGGDGQPQHF.

The chain uses TRBV7-8 and TRBJ1-2; weak D call: TRBD1 (6 bases). There are 13 residues in the CDR3. Germline CDR1 and CDR2: SGHVS and FQNEAQ. The V gene lost 10 bases and the J gene lost 3 bases, with 15 bases spanning the gap. CDR3 region: CAIRDIRDYGYTF. The DNA of the CDR3 is TGTGCCATCCGGGACATAAGGGACTATGGCTACACCTTC.

The rearrangement links TRBV7-6 to TRBJ2-1; D is perhaps TRBD2 (6 bases). From germline, CDR1 is SGHVS and CDR2 FNYEAQ. V dropped 6 bases and J dropped 5 bases, with 20 bases sitting between them. The CDR3 sequence is 16 residues long. The CDR3 reads CASSGVTAGGNNEQFF. CDR3 nucleotide sequence: TGTGCCAGCAGTGGGGTCACTGCCGGGGGTAACAATGAGCAGTTCTTC.

This clone was detected once. This chain's CDR3 is CASSFSRGDMNEKLFF. CDR3 DNA: TGTGCCAGCAGTTTTTCCAGGGGGGACATGAATGAAAAACTGTTTTTT. The chain has TRBV6-5 and TRBJ1-4, with TRBD1 identical over 7 bases. The CDR3 consists of 16 residues. V gave up 4 bases and J gave up 5 bases; unmatched junction bases: 10. Per the germline V gene, CDR1 is MNHEY and CDR2 is SVGAGI.

The chain recombines TRBV6-6 with TRBJ1-3, with TRBD1 matching over 9 bases. Germline CDR1 is MNHNY and CDR2 is SVGAGI (reference sequence). The CDR3 is made up of 14 amino acids. After removal of 5 bases from V and 5 bases from J, the junction contained 4 bases not matched to a gene. The CDR3 DNA is TGTGCCAGCAGTCGGGACAGGGAAAGAAACACCATATATTTT. This codes for CASSRDRERNTIYF.

This chain links TRBV4-1 with TRBJ2-3; 9 nucleotides agree with TRBD1. The CDR3 covers 16 residues. Germline V gene lookup returns CDR1 MGHRA and CDR2 YSYEKL. V lost 4 bases to trimming and J lost 1 base; unmatched junction nucleotides: 6. The CDR3 nucleotides are TGCGCCAGCAGCCCATGGGACAGGGATGGCACAGATACGCAGTATTTT. It codes for CASSPWDRDGTDTQYF.

This sequence joins TRBV28 and TRBJ1-5, with D maybe TRBD1 (5 bases). The V end lost 5 bases, the J end lost 0 bases, and 14 bases lay between the germline ends. The CDR3 is 16 amino acids. The V gene's germline CDR1 is MDHEN and CDR2 SYDVKM. The CDR3 spells CASSRPWDDSNQPQHF. As DNA, the CDR3 is TGTGCCAGCAGTCGCCCGTGGGACGATAGCAATCAGCCCCAGCATTTT.

V is TRBV25-1 and J is TRBJ1-6, with 7 bases aligning to TRBD1. Germline V lookup: CDR1 MGHDK, CDR2 SYGVNS. V shed 6 bases and J 4 bases; nucleotides not matched to a gene: 9. This CDR3 comprises 16 residues. The CDR3 loop is CASSGDRVLYNSPLHF. The CDR3 DNA reads TGTGCCAGCAGCGGCGACAGGGTGTTATATAATTCACCCCTCCACTTT.

This chain joins TRBV2 and TRBJ2-2; 8 nucleotides align to TRBD1. The CDR3 consists of 13 residues. V shed 7 bases and J 6 bases; nucleotides not matched to a gene: 4. Germline CDR1 is SNHLY and CDR2 is FYNNEI. Written as DNA, the CDR3 is TGTGCCAGCAAGCCAGGGGGCCCCGGGGAGCTGTTTTTT. Translating it yields CASKPGGPGELFF.

This sequence joins TRBV3-1 (or the pseudogene TRBV3-2) and TRBJ1-3; D perhaps matches TRBD1 (5 bases). V dropped 1 base and J dropped 5 bases, with 6 bases sitting between them. Germline V lookup: CDR1 LGHDT, CDR2 YNNKEL (reference sequence). The CDR3 totals 13 residues. The chain's CDR3 is CASSQGGRNTIYF. As DNA, the CDR3 is TGTGCCAGCAGCCAAGGGGGGAGAAACACCATATATTTT.

The chain is built from TRBV7-2 and TRBJ1-5; no reliable D call. CDR1 is SGHTA, CDR2 FQGNSA, per germline. This CDR3 has 15 residues. Trimming took 1 base from V and 1 from J, leaving 8 bases between them. The CDR3 DNA is TGTGCCAGCAGCTTAGAGAGGTCCAGCAATCAGCCCCAGCATTTT. Protein: CASSLERSSNQPQHF.

Here the CDR3 reads CASGSGQYTGELFF. The CDR3 coding sequence is TGTGCTAGTGGTTCAGGGCAGTACACCGGGGAGCTGTTTTTT. The V call is TRBV12-5, the J call TRBJ2-2; TRBD1 might be the D (5 bases). The germline gives CDR1 LGHNT, CDR2 FRNRAP. This CDR3 region has 14 residues. Trimming left V 4 bases short and J 3 bases short, with 9 bases between.

This chain uses TRBV6-5 with TRBJ2-1; weak D call: TRBD2 (6 bases). V gave up 2 bases and J gave up 8 bases, with 16 bases separating them. CDR1 MNHEY and CDR2 SVGAGI come from the germline V gene. This CDR3 has 15 residues. The CDR3 region has the DNA TGTGCCAGCAGTTACCGGGACTCTCTCGGCGATGAGCAGTTCTTC. It specifies CASSYRDSLGDEQFF.

J is TRBJ1-3 and V is TRBV28; 8 bases match TRBD1. Germline CDR1 reads MDHEN; CDR2 reads SYDVKM. The length of the CDR3 is 16 residues. With V trimmed by 5 bases and J by 4 bases, 10 bases remained unmatched. CDR3 amino acids: CASSLLQGARGNTIYF. Written as DNA, the CDR3 is TGTGCCAGCAGTCTCCTCCAGGGGGCGCGAGGAAACACCATATATTTT.

The J gene is TRBJ1-1, the V gene TRBV5-1, with 7 nucleotides matching TRBD1. Germline CDR1 reads SGHRS; CDR2 reads YFSETQ. The CDR3 loop spans 15 amino acids. With 3 bases clipped from V and 1 base from J, the junction kept 6 bases outside the gene matches. The CDR3 is CASSYTGDQNTEAFF. Written as DNA, the CDR3 is TGCGCCAGCAGCTATACAGGGGACCAGAACACTGAAGCTTTCTTT.

The chain's CDR3 is CASSFGSSSYEQYF. The CDR3 nucleotides read TGTGCCAGCAGTTTTGGGTCCAGCTCCTACGAGCAGTACTTC. The chain links TRBV27 to TRBJ2-7; D gene ambiguous. V was pared by 3 bases and J by 0 bases, with 9 bases between. CDR1 MNHEY and CDR2 SMNVEV come from the germline V gene (reference sequence). The CDR3 has 14 amino acids.

The chain carries TRBV7-9 and TRBJ1-2, with no clear D. V lost 0 bases to trimming and J lost 1 base, with 9 bases between them. This CDR3 is 15 amino acids long. Germline CDR1 is SEHNR and CDR2 is FQNEAQ (reference sequence). For the CDR3, the DNA is TGTGCCAGCAGCTTAGCGAATTGGGGTAACTATGGCTACACCTTC. Translation: CASSLANWGNYGYTF.

V gene TRBV30 combines with J gene TRBJ1-1, with TRBD1 as a possible D gene (6 bases). Germline V lookup: CDR1 GTSNPN, CDR2 SVGIG (reference sequence). This CDR3 contains 11 residues. Trimming cost V 7 bases and J 8 bases, with 14 bases left between them. The CDR3: CAFGRGLEAFF. The CDR3 nucleotides read TGTGCCTTTGGGCGGGGGCTCGAAGCTTTCTTT.

As regards this clone: Other DNA variants within this sample encode the same CDR3. The chain links TRBV15 to TRBJ2-4; 10 nucleotides match TRBD1. The CDR3 is made up of 17 amino acids. CDR1 LNHNV and CDR2 YYDKDF come from the germline V gene (reference sequence). V trimming: 3 bases; J trimming: 0 bases; junction bases outside the gene matches: 5. Here the CDR3 reads CATSRMGQGLAKNIQYF. The CDR3 nucleotides read TGTGCCACCAGCAGGATGGGACAGGGGCTAGCCAAAAACATTCAGTACTTC.

V is TRBV10-3 and J is TRBJ2-5; TRBD1 matches 10 bases. CDR3 length: 17 residues. J lost 5 bases, V lost 6 bases, and 15 bases had no gene match. Germline values: CDR1 ENHRY, CDR2 SYGVKD. In DNA, the CDR3 is TGTGCCATCAGCAAGACAGGGGGCTTGGCTAGCTCGGAGACCCAGTACTTC. Its protein is CAISKTGGLASSETQYF.

The V gene is TRBV11-3, the J gene TRBJ2-5, with D unclear. Germline V gene data show CDR1 as SGHNT and CDR2 as YENEEA. V shed 0 bases and J shed 3 bases, with 11 bases lying between them. The CDR3 contains 15 residues. The DNA of the CDR3 is TGTGCCAGCAGCTTAGAGGGAACCAACGAAGAGACCCAGTACTTC. Translating gives CASSLEGTNEETQYF.